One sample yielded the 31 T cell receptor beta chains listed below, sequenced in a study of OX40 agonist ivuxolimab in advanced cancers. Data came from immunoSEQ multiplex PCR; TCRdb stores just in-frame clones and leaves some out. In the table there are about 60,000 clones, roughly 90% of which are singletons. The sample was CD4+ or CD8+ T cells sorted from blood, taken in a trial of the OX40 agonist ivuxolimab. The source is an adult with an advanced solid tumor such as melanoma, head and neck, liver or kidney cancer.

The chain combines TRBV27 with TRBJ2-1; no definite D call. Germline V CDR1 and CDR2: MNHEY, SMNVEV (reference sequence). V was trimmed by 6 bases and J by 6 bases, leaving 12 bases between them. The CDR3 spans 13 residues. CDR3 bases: TGTGCCAGCAGCCGCAGGAAGCTCAATGAGCAGTTCTTC. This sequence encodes CASSRRKLNEQFF.

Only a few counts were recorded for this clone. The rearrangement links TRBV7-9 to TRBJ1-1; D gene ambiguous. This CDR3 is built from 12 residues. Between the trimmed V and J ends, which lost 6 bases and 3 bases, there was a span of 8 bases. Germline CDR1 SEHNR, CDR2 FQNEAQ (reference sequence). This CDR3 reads CASSPRDTEAFF. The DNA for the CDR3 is TGTGCCAGCAGTCCCCGGGACACTGAAGCTTTCTTT.

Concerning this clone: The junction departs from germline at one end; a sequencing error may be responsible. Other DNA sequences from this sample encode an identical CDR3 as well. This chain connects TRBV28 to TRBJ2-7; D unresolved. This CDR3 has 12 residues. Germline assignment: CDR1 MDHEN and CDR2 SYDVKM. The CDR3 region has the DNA TGTGCCAGCAGCCGCGGCCCCTACGAGCAGTATTTC. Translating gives CASSRGPYEQYF.

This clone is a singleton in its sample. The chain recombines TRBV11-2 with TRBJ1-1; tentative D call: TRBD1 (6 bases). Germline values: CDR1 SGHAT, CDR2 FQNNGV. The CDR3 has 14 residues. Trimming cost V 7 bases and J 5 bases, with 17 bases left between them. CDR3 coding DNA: TGTGCCAGCAATCTAGGGGGTATTATAACTGAAGCTTTCTTT. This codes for CASNLGGIITEAFF.

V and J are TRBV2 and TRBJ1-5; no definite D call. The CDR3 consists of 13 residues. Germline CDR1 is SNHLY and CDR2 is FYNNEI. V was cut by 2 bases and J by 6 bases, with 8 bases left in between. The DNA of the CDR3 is TGTGCCAGCAGTGAACGGGAGGGTCAGCCCCAGCATTTT. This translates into CASSEREGQPQHF.

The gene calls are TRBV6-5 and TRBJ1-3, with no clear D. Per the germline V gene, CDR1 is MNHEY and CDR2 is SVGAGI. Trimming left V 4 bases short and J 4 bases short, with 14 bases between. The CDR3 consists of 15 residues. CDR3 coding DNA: TGTGCCAGCAGTTTCTCCCCGTACCTCGGAAACACCATATATTTT. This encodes CASSFSPYLGNTIYF.

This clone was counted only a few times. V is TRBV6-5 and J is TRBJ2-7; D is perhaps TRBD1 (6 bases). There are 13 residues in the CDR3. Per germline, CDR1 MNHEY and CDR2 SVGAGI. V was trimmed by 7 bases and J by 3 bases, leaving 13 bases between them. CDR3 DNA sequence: TGTGCCAGCAACCGAGAAGGGGGCTACGAGCAGTACTTC. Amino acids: CASNREGGYEQYF.

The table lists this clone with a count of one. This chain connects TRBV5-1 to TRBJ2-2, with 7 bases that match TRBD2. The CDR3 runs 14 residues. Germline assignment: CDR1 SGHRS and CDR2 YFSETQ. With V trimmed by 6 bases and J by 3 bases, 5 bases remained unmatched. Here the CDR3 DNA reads TGCGCCAGCAAAAGCGGGACCCACACCGGGGAGCTGTTTTTT. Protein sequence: CASKSGTHTGELFF. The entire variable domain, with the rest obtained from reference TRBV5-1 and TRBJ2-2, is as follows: KAGVTQTPRYLIKTRGQQVTLSCSPISGHRSVSWYQQTPGQGLQFLFEYFSETQRNKGNFPGRFSGRQFSNSRSEMNVSTLELGDSALYLCASKSGTHTGELFFGEGSRLTVL.

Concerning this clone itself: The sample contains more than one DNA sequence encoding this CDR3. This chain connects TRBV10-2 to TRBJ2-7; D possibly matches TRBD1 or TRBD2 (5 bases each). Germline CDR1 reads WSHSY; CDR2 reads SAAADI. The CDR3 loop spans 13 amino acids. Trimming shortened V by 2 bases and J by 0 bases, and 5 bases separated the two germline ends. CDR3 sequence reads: CASSEGGSYEQYF. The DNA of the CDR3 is TGCGCCAGCAGTGAGGGGGGCTCCTACGAGCAGTACTTC.

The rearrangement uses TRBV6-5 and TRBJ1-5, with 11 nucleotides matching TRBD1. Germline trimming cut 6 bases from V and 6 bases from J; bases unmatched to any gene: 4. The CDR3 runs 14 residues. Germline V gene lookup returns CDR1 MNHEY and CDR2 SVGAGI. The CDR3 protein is CASSPGQGVQPQHF. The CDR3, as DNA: TGTGCCAGCAGCCCGGGACAGGGGGTTCAGCCCCAGCATTTT.

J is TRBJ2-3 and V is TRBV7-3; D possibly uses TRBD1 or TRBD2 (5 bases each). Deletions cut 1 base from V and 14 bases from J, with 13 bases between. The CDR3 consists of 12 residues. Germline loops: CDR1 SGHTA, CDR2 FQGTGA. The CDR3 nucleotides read TGTGCCAGCAGCTTAAGGCCCCCTGGGACGTATTTT. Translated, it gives CASSLRPPGTYF.

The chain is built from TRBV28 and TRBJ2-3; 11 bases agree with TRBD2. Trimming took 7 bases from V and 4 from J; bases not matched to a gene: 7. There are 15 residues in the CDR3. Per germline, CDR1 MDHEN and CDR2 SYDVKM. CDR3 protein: CASTITSGSPDTQYF. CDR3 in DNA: TGTGCCAGCACCATCACTAGCGGGAGCCCAGATACGCAGTATTTT.

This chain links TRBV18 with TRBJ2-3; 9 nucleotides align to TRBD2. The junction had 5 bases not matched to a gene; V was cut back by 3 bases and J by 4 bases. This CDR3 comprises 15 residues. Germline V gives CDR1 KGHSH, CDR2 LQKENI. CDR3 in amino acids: CASSPASGTADTQYF. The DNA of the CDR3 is TGTGCCAGCTCACCGGCTAGCGGGACAGCAGATACGCAGTATTTT.

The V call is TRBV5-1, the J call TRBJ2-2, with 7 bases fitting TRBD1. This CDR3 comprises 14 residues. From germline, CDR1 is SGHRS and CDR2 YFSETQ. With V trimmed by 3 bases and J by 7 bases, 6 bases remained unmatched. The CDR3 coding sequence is TGCGCCAGCAGCTCCAGGGGGATGGGCGGGGAGCTGTTTTTT. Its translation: CASSSRGMGGELFF. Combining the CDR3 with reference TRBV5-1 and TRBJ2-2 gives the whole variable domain KAGVTQTPRYLIKTRGQQVTLSCSPISGHRSVSWYQQTPGQGLQFLFEYFSETQRNKGNFPGRFSGRQFSNSRSEMNVSTLELGDSALYLCASSSRGMGGELFFGEGSRLTVL.

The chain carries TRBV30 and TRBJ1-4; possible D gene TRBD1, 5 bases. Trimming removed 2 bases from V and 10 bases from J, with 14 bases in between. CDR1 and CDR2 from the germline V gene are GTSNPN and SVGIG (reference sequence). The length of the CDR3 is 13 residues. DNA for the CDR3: TGTGCCTGGAGTCTCCAGGGCAAGTCAAAACTGTTTTTT. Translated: CAWSLQGKSKLFF. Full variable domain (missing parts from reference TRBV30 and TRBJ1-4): SQTIHQWPATLVQPVGSPLSLECTVEGTSNPNLYWYRQAAGRGLQLLFYSVGIGQISSEVPQNLSASRPQDRQFILSSKKLLLSDSGFYLCAWSLQGKSKLFFGSGTQLSVL.

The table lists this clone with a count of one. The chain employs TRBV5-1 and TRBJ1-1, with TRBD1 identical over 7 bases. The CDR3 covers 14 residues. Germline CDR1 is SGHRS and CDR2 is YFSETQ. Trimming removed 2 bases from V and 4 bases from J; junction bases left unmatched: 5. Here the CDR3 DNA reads TGCGCCAGCAGCTTCGGACAGGCCGCCACTGAAGCTTTCTTT. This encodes CASSFGQAATEAFF.

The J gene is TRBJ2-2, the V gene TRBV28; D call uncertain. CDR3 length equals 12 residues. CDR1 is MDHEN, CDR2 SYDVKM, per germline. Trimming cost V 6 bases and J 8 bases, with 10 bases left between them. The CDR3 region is CASSLQAGELFF. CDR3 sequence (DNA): TGTGCCAGCAGCCTCCAGGCTGGGGAGCTGTTTTTT.

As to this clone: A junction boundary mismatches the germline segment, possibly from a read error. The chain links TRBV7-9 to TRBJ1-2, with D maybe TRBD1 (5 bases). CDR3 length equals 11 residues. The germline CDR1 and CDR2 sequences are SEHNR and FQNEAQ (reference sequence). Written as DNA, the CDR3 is TGTGCCAGCAGCTTCGGGACCCTCAGAGCCTTC. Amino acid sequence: CASSFGTLRAF.

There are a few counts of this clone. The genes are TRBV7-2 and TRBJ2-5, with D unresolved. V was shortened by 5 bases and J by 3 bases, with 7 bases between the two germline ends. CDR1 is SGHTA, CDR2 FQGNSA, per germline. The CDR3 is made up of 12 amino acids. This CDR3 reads CASSQNKETQYF. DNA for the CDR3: TGTGCCAGCAGCCAGAATAAAGAGACCCAGTACTTC.

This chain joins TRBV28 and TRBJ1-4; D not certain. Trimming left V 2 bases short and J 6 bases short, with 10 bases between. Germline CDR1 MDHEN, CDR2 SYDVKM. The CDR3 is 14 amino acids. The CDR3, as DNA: TGTGCCAGCAGTTTAACGGGCTCCTATGAAAAACTGTTTTTT. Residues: CASSLTGSYEKLFF.

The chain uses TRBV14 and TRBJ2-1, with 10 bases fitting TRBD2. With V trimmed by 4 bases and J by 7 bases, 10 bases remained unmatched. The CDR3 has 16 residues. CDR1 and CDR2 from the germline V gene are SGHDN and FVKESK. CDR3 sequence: CASSLVAGGSFNEQFF. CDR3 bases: TGTGCCAGCAGCCTCGTAGCGGGAGGCTCTTTTAATGAGCAGTTCTTC.

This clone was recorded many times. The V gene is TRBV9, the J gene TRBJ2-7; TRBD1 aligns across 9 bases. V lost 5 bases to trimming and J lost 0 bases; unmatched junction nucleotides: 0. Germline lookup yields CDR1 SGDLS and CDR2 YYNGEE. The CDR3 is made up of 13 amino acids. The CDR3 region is CASRGQGSYEQYF. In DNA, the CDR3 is TGTGCCAGCAGGGGACAGGGCTCCTACGAGCAGTACTTC.

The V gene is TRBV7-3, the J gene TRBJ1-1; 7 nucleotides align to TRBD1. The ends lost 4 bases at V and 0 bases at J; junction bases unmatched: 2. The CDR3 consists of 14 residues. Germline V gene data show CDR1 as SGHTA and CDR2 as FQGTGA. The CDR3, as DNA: TGTGCCAGCAGCTCGGGACAGCTGAACACTGAAGCTTTCTTT. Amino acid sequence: CASSSGQLNTEAFF. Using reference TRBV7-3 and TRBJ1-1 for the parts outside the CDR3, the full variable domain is GAGVSQTPSNKVTEKGKYVELRCDPISGHTALYWYRQSLGQGPEFLIYFQGTGAADDSGLPNDRFFAVRPEGSVSTLKIQRTERGDSAVYLCASSSGQLNTEAFFGQGTRLTVV.

In nucleotides, the CDR3 is TGCGCCAGCAGCTTGGCCGACAGAAAAGATACGCAGTATTTT. It codes for CASSLADRKDTQYF. V usage is TRBV5-1 and J usage is TRBJ2-3; perhaps TRBD1 as D (5 bases). The CDR3 spans 14 residues. V shed 0 bases and J shed 5 bases, with 10 bases lying between them. CDR1 and CDR2 (germline): SGHRS, YFSETQ.

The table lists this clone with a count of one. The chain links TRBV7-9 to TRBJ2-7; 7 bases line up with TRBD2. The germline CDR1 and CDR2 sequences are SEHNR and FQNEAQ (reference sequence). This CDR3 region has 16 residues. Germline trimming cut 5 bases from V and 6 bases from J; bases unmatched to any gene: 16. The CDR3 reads CASSQETHGSGGEQYF. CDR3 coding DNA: TGTGCCAGCAGCCAAGAGACACACGGGTCGGGGGGCGAGCAGTACTTC.

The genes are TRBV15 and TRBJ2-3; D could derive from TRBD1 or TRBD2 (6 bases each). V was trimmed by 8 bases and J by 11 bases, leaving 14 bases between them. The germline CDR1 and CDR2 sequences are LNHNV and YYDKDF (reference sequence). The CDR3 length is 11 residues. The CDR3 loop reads CATLQGGEQYF. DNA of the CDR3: TGTGCCACCCTACAGGGAGGAGAGCAGTATTTT.

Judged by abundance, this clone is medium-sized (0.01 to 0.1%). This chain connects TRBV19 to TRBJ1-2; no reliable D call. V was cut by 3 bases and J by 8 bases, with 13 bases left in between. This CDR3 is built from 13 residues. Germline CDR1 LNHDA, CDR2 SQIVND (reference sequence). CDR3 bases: TGTGCCAGTAGTATGGCCGGAAAGGACGGCTACACCTTC. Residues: CASSMAGKDGYTF.

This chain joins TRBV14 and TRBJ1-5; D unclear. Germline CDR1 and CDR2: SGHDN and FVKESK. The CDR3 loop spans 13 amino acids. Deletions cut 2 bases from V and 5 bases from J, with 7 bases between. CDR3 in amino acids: CASSQMSHQPQHF. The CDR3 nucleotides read TGTGCCAGCAGCCAAATGTCCCATCAGCCCCAGCATTTT.

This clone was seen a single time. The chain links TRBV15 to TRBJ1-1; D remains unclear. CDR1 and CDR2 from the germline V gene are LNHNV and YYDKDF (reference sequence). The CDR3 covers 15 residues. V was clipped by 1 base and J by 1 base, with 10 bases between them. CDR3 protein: CATSRGGSSNTEAFF. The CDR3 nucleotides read TGTGCCACCAGCAGAGGAGGCAGTTCGAACACTGAAGCTTTCTTT. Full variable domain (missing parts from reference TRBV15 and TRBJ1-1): DAMVIQNPRYQVTQFGKPVTLSCSQTLNHNVMYWYQQKSSQAPKLLFHYYDKDFNNEADTPDNFQSRRPNTSFCFLDIRSPGLGDTAMYLCATSRGGSSNTEAFFGQGTRLTVV.

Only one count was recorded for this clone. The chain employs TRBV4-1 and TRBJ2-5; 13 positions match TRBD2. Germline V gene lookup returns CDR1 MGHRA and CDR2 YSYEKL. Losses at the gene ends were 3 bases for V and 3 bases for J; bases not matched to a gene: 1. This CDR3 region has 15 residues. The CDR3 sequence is CASSHGTSGKETQYF. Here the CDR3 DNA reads TGCGCCAGCAGCCACGGGACTAGCGGGAAAGAGACCCAGTACTTC.

CDR3 in amino acids: CASSGDRLRSGNTIYF. The CDR3 DNA reads TGTGCCAGCAGCGGGGACAGGCTCCGCTCTGGAAACACCATATATTTT. The chain combines TRBV7-3 with TRBJ1-3; TRBD1 aligns across 8 bases. The ends lost 5 bases at V and 0 bases at J; junction bases unmatched: 6. The CDR3 runs to 16 residues. Germline CDR1 SGHTA, CDR2 FQGTGA.